The 23 T cell receptor beta chains below were found in one sample sequenced in a study of T cell repertoires in cytomegalovirus infection (dated by TCRdb to between 2019 and 2020). Data came from an Illumina HiSeq 1500. TCRdb reprocessing: public reads trimmed at Q25 with fastp, clones called with MiXCR, in-frame beta chains kept. Entries that share a CDR3 protein sequence are merged under the most common genes and DNA. Here the sample has some 270,000 distinct CDR3 sequences; roughly 21% occur a single time. Together, the top ten hold about 20% of the sample. The antigens for these receptors are not known. Taken with the paper, the label for treatment or condition translates to: in vitro stimulation with specific CMV peptide epitopes to enrich CMV-specific T cells. The source was cultured PBMCs, collected from culture after CMV antigen stimulation. Receptor source: a human donor in good health (CMV status not recorded). Some clones in this sample may be carry-over from other donors' samples.

This chain uses TRBV12-3 or TRBV12-4 with TRBJ1-4; 9 nucleotides agree with TRBD1. J was trimmed by 4 bases and V by 3 bases; bases with no gene match: 15. This CDR3 region has 19 residues. The CDR3 sequence: CASSFSRNRGRDGNEKLFF. CDR3 nucleotide sequence: TGTGCCAGCAGTTTTAGTAGGAACAGGGGGCGAGATGGTAATGAAAAACTGTTTTTT.

This clonotype appeared a few times. The chain couples TRBV7-2 to TRBJ2-1; possibly TRBD2 for D (6 bases). Germline CDR1 is SGHTA and CDR2 is FQGNSA. This CDR3 region has 16 residues. Trimming removed 0 bases from V and 0 bases from J, with 9 bases in between. The CDR3 nucleotides are TGTGCCAGCAGCTTAGCGCGGGGTTTCTCCTACAATGAGCAGTTCTTC. This codes for CASSLARGFSYNEQFF.

This clonotype was recorded a few times. The genes are TRBV2 and TRBJ2-3; 7 bases agree with TRBD2. Per germline, CDR1 SNHLY and CDR2 FYNNEI. The CDR3 is 16 residues long. The V gene end was trimmed by 1 base and the J gene end by 2 bases; junction bases not matched to a gene: 6. The CDR3 DNA reads TGTGCCAGCAGTGAAGGCGGAGCGGGATCCACAGATACGCAGTATTTT. It codes for CASSEGGAGSTDTQYF.

This clonotype has a count of ten or more. The chain links TRBV12-3 or TRBV12-4 to TRBJ1-2; 10 bases line up with TRBD1. Losses at the gene ends were 6 bases for V and 8 bases for J; bases not matched to a gene: 9. This CDR3 is 14 amino acids long. The CDR3 sequence is CASSYAGTGDGYTF. The CDR3 DNA is TGTGCCAGCAGCTACGCCGGGACAGGGGACGGCTACACCTTC.

The chain combines TRBV4-3 with TRBJ2-5; D unresolved. CDR1 is LGHNA and CDR2 is YSLEER in the germline V gene. Trimming removed 0 bases from V and 3 bases from J, with 11 bases in between. CDR3 length equals 15 residues. The CDR3, as DNA: TGCGCCAGCAGCCAAGAGGGGTCGGACGAAGAGACCCAGTACTTC. Protein sequence: CASSQEGSDEETQYF.

CDR3 region: CASSAGLGSSYEQYV. In nucleotides, the CDR3 is TGTGCCAGCAGCGCCGGACTAGGGAGCTCCTACGAGCAGTACGTC. The chain is built from TRBV5-4 and TRBJ2-7; 7 nucleotides line up with TRBD2. The J segment lost 0 bases and the V segment lost 4 bases, leaving 7 bases of the junction unmatched. The CDR3 has 15 amino acids. Germline V gives CDR1 SGHNT, CDR2 YYREEE (reference sequence).

The sample holds many counts of this clonotype. The chain is built from TRBV10-1 and TRBJ2-1, with 13 bases fitting TRBD2. CDR3 size: 17 residues. V trimming: 3 bases; J trimming: 7 bases; junction bases outside the gene matches: 9. Germline CDR1 and CDR2: WNHNN and SYGVQD (reference sequence). CDR3 nucleotides: TGCGCCAGCAGTGACTCCACAACTAGCGGGAGGGGGAATGAGCAGTTCTTC. Amino acids: CASSDSTTSGRGNEQFF.

This clonotype was counted a few times. This chain joins TRBV5-1 and TRBJ2-3; 8 nucleotides match TRBD1. This CDR3 has 15 residues. The germline V gene has CDR1 SGHRS and CDR2 YFSETQ. The ends lost 7 bases at V and 1 base at J; junction bases unmatched: 8. CDR3 residues: CASGQTGVGTDTQYF. The CDR3 coding sequence is TGCGCCAGCGGCCAGACAGGGGTAGGCACAGATACGCAGTATTTT.

This sequence joins TRBV27 and TRBJ1-2, with D perhaps TRBD1 (5 bases). The germline CDR1 and CDR2 sequences are MNHEY and SMNVEV (reference sequence). The CDR3 length is 11 residues. Deletions cut 4 bases from V and 8 bases from J, with 8 bases between. The CDR3 sequence: CASSYGGGYTF. The DNA for the CDR3 is TGTGCCAGCAGTTACGGGGGAGGCTACACCTTC.

V and J are TRBV27 and TRBJ1-1, with D perhaps matching TRBD1 (5 bases). There are 13 residues in the CDR3. Per the germline V gene, CDR1 is MNHEY and CDR2 is SMNVEV (reference sequence). Deletions cut 2 bases from V and 5 bases from J, with 9 bases between. CDR3 in amino acids: CASSLPGQTEAFF. For the CDR3, the DNA is TGTGCCAGCAGTTTACCAGGGCAAACTGAAGCTTTCTTT.

The table lists this clonotype with a few counts. This chain links TRBV12-3 or TRBV12-4 with TRBJ2-1; the match to TRBD2 covers 7 bases. The CDR3 runs 16 residues. The V gene end was trimmed by 3 bases and the J gene end by 2 bases; junction bases not matched to a gene: 7. The CDR3 DNA follows: TGTGCCAGCAGTTTGGCGGGAGAGTGGACCTACAATGAGCAGTTCTTC. Its translation: CASSLAGEWTYNEQFF.

This clonotype has ten or more counts. The genes are TRBV4-1 and TRBJ1-6; 8 nucleotides align to TRBD1. CDR1 is MGHRA, CDR2 YSYEKL, per germline. The CDR3 loop spans 15 amino acids. V trimming: 0 bases; J trimming: 9 bases; junction bases outside the gene matches: 4. CDR3 in DNA: TGCGCCAGCAGCCAAGAAGGGACAGGTGCTTCACCCCTCCACTTT. Translation gives CASSQEGTGASPLHF.

The rearrangement joins TRBV2 to TRBJ2-7; D unclear. Deletions cut 8 bases from V and 2 bases from J, with 25 bases between. Germline loops: CDR1 SNHLY, CDR2 FYNNEI. CDR3 length: 17 residues. The CDR3 nucleotides are TGTGCCAGCCTCGACTGGCTAGATCGCAAACTTCCCTACGAGCAGTACTTC. It specifies CASLDWLDRKLPYEQYF.

V gene TRBV28 combines with J gene TRBJ1-1; D gene uncertain. Trimming removed 6 bases at V and 1 base at J, with 9 bases between. The CDR3 runs to 13 residues. Looked up from germline, CDR1 is MDHEN and CDR2 is SYDVKM. CDR3 nucleotides: TGTGCCAGCAGGAAACGGACGAACACTGAAGCTTTCTTT. Protein product: CASRKRTNTEAFF.

This clonotype occurred many times. The chain links TRBV7-2 to TRBJ1-3; tentative D call: TRBD1 (5 bases). With 1 base removed from V and 4 bases from J, the gap between germline ends came to 14 bases. In germline, CDR1 is SGHTA, CDR2 FQGNSA. The CDR3 length is 16 residues. The DNA for the CDR3 is TGTGCCAGCAGCTTAGTGGGACTCGGTGGGGGAAACACCATATATTTT. Translation: CASSLVGLGGGNTIYF.

In this sample, this clonotype turned up a few times. The V gene is TRBV7-9, the J gene TRBJ2-1; 15 bases agree with TRBD2. The CDR3 runs to 16 residues. Germline V gene data show CDR1 as SEHNR and CDR2 as FQNEAQ (reference sequence). The V segment lost 5 bases and the J segment 10 bases; nucleotides outside the gene matches: 9. This CDR3 reads CASSMWTSGREREQFF. DNA of the CDR3: TGTGCCAGCAGCATGTGGACTAGCGGGAGGGAGAGAGAGCAGTTCTTC.

V gene TRBV5-4 combines with J gene TRBJ2-5; 9 nucleotides match TRBD2. This CDR3 has 14 amino acids. Unmatched junction bases numbered 6, after V lost 4 bases and J lost 5 bases. The germline gives CDR1 SGHNT, CDR2 YYREEE (reference sequence). The CDR3 loop reads CASSQREDWETQYF. DNA for the CDR3: TGTGCCAGCAGCCAGCGGGAGGATTGGGAGACCCAGTACTTC.

This clonotype was counted between two and nine times. This chain joins TRBV24-1 and TRBJ2-1, with 7 bases that match TRBD1. CDR3 length: 15 amino acids. Unmatched junction bases numbered 4, after V lost 2 bases and J lost 4 bases. Germline CDR1 and CDR2: KGHDR and SFDVKD. CDR3 sequence reads: CATSDSGQIYNEQFF. DNA of the CDR3: TGTGCCACCAGTGATTCGGGACAGATTTACAATGAGCAGTTCTTC.

The CDR3 coding sequence is TGTGCCACCAGCGGACAGATCTACGAGCAGTACTTC. Its protein product is CATSGQIYEQYF. The chain employs TRBV24-1 and TRBJ2-7; D might be TRBD1 (6 bases). Germline CDR1 reads KGHDR; CDR2 reads SFDVKD. V was trimmed by 7 bases and J by 3 bases, leaving 9 bases between them. This CDR3 is built from 12 residues.

Only a few counts were recorded for this clonotype. The chain uses TRBV27 and TRBJ1-5; the D is unclear. CDR3 length: 15 amino acids. V lost 5 bases and J lost 0, with 11 bases in between. Germline CDR1 and CDR2: MNHEY and SMNVEV (reference sequence). CDR3 sequence reads: CASSMKLYSNQPQHF. The DNA of the CDR3 is TGTGCCAGCAGTATGAAACTCTATAGCAATCAGCCCCAGCATTTT.

V is TRBV6-5 and J is TRBJ1-2, with 7 bases lining up with TRBD1. Germline V CDR1 and CDR2: MNHEY, SVGAGI. Losses at the gene ends were 6 bases for V and 3 bases for J; bases not matched to a gene: 13. The CDR3 consists of 16 residues. The CDR3: CASSSRDSVPYYGYTF. In DNA, the CDR3 is TGTGCCAGCAGCTCCCGGGACAGCGTTCCTTACTATGGCTACACCTTC.

This clonotype appeared once. This chain uses TRBV2 with TRBJ1-5, with D unclear. V lost 2 bases to trimming and J lost 6 bases, with 11 bases between them. Per the germline V gene, CDR1 is SNHLY and CDR2 is FYNNEI. The length of the CDR3 is 14 residues. In nucleotides, the CDR3 is TGTGCCAGCAGTGAATCTGGGCGGGGTCAGCCCCAGCATTTT. This translates into CASSESGRGQPQHF.

V and J are TRBV12-5 and TRBJ1-5; 11 bases fit TRBD1. J gave up 4 bases and V 6 bases, and 5 bases lay outside the gene matches. Germline CDR1 LGHNT, CDR2 FRNRAP. The CDR3 runs 15 residues. The chain's CDR3 is CASGLGQGGNQPQHF. As DNA, the CDR3 is TGTGCTAGTGGACTGGGACAGGGGGGGAATCAGCCCCAGCATTTT.